This T cell receptor beta chain was documented in a study of T cell responses to AZD1222 COVID-19 vaccine. Sequenced by immunoSEQ multiplex PCR; TCRdb stores in-frame clones only, minus some. The top ten hold 1.7% of the sample, which has some 180,000 clones, approximately 90% seen once. The CDR3 contains 12 residues. The germline V gene has CDR1 LGHDT and CDR2 YNNKEL (reference sequence). The ends were cut back, 5 bases at V and 3 bases at J, with 6 bases in the middle. In the case of this clone: Its specificity is unknown.

Study findings and constraints: Recipients of AZD1222 seropositive at baseline numbered only six or seven. Clonal diversity was possibly underestimated, and white British individuals and females predominated among donors. Researchers took repertoire samples only after the peak T cell response had come.

This clonotype was obtained from an adult who received the AZD1222 COVID-19 vaccine. The sample in question was peripheral blood, obtained 28 days after the second AZD1222 dose. V and J are TRBV3-1 (or the pseudogene TRBV3-2) and TRBJ2-3, with no clear D. The CDR3 protein is CASSSRTDTQYF. For the CDR3, the DNA is TGTGCCAGCAGCTCAAGGACAGATACGCAGTATTTT.